Presented here are 5 T cell receptor beta chains from one specimen sequenced in a study of control samples from healthy donors and cancer patients. Data came from immunoSEQ multiplex PCR; TCRdb stores just in-frame clones and leaves some out. The sample has some 76,000 clones, 89% seen once. Sequencing input: PBMCs. All receptors come from a man aged 60 to 75 with lung cancer.

This sequence joins TRBV19 and TRBJ2-3; 7 nucleotides line up with TRBD1. V lost 7 bases to trimming and J lost 2 bases; unmatched junction nucleotides: 9. Germline V gene sequence: CDR1 LNHDA, CDR2 SQIVND (reference sequence). This CDR3 has 15 residues. In DNA form, the CDR3 reads TGTGCCAGTACCCCGACAGGGAAGGCCACAGATACGCAGTATTTT. Its protein is CASTPTGKATDTQYF.

This clone was observed a single time. J is TRBJ2-7 and V is TRBV7-8; 10 bases agree with TRBD2. Germline CDR1 reads SGHVS; CDR2 reads FQNEAQ. J gave up 0 bases and V 4 bases, and 3 bases lay outside the gene matches. The CDR3 extends over 15 amino acids. For the CDR3, the DNA is TGTGCCAGCAGCTCACTAGCGGGGCACTCCTACGAGCAGTACTTC. The encoded protein is CASSSLAGHSYEQYF.

The V and J genes are TRBV5-6 and TRBJ1-1; possible D gene TRBD1, 5 bases. The CDR3 contains 14 residues. The V end was cut by 4 bases, the J end by 2 bases, with 12 bases between. Germline V CDR1 and CDR2: SGHDT, YYEEEE. DNA for the CDR3: TGTGCCAGCAGCCCGGACACGACAAACACTGAAGCTTTCTTT. Encoded protein: CASSPDTTNTEAFF.

The rearrangement links TRBV7-8 to TRBJ1-2; the match to TRBD1 covers 7 bases. V dropped 5 bases and J dropped 1; count of bases not matched to a gene: 7. This CDR3 contains 15 residues. CDR1 SGHVS and CDR2 FQNEAQ come from the germline V gene. CDR3 sequence reads: CASSQDRVNNYGYTF. DNA of the CDR3: TGTGCCAGCAGCCAAGACAGGGTGAATAACTATGGCTACACCTTC.

The CDR3: CASSLPYRNTEAFF. The CDR3 bases are TGTGCCAGCAGCTTGCCATATAGGAACACTGAAGCTTTCTTT. The rearrangement uses TRBV5-8 and TRBJ1-1; no clear D gene. The CDR3 is made up of 14 amino acids. Trimming took off 1 base at V and 1 base at J, with 8 bases between the two ends. The germline V gene has CDR1 SGHTS and CDR2 YDEGEE.